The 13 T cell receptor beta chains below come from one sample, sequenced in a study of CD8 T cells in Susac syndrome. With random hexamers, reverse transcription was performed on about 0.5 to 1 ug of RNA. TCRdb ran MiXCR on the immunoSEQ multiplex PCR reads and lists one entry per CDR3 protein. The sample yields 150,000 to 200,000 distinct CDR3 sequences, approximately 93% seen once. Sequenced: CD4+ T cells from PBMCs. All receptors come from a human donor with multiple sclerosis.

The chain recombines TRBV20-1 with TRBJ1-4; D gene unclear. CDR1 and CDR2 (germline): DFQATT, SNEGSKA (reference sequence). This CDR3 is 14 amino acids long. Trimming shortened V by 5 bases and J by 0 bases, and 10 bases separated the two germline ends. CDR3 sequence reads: CSAAPGTTNEKLFF. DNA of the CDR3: TGCAGTGCTGCCCCTGGGACAACTAATGAAAAACTGTTTTTT.

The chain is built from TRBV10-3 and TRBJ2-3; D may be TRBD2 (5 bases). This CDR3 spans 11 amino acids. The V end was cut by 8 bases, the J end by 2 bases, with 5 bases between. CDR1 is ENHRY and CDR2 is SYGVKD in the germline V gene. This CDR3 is CAIRDTDTQYF. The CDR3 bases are TGTGCCATCCGGGACACAGATACGCAGTATTTT.

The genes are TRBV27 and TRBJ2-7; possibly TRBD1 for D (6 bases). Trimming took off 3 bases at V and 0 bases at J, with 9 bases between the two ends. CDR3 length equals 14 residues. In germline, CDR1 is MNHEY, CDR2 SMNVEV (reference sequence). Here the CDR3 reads CASSFKDSSYEQYF. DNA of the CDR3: TGTGCCAGCAGTTTTAAGGACAGCTCCTACGAGCAGTACTTC.

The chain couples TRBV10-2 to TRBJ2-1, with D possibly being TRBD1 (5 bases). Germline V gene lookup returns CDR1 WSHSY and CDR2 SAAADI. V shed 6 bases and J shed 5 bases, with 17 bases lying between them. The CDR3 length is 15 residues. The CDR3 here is CASRDQGTGNNEQFF. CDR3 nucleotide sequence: TGCGCCAGCAGAGACCAGGGCACTGGGAACAATGAGCAGTTCTTC.

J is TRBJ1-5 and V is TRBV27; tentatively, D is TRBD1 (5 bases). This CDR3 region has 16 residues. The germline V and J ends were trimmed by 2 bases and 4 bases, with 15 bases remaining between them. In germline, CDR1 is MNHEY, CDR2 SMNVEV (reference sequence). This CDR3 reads CASSLRSGGGNQPQHF. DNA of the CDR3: TGTGCCAGCAGTTTACGGTCGGGGGGTGGGAATCAGCCCCAGCATTTT.

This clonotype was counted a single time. In nucleotides, the CDR3 is TGTGCCACCAGTTTCGGTAACACAGATACGCAGTATTTT. Amino acids: CATSFGNTDTQYF. The J gene is TRBJ2-3, the V gene TRBV24-1; D remains unclear. V lost 6 bases, J lost 2 bases, and 8 bases lay in between. CDR1 KGHDR and CDR2 SFDVKD come from the germline V gene. The CDR3 is 13 residues long.

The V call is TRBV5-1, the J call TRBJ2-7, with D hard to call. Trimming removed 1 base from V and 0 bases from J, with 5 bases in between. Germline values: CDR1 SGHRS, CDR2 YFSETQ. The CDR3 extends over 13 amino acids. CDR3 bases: TGCGCCAGCAGCTTGACTCCCTCCTACGAGCAGTACTTC. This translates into CASSLTPSYEQYF.

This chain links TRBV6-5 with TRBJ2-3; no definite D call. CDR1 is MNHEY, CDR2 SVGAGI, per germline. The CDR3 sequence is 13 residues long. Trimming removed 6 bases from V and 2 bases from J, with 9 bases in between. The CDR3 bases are TGTGCCAGCAGCGTTCGCCCCACAGATACGCAGTATTTT. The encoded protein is CASSVRPTDTQYF.

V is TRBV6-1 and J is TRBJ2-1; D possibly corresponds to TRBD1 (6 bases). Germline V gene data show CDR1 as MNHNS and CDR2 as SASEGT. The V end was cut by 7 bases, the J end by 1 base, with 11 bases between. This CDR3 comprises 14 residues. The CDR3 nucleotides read TGTGCCAGCACCTACACAGGGTCCTACAATGAGCAGTTCTTC. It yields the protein CASTYTGSYNEQFF.

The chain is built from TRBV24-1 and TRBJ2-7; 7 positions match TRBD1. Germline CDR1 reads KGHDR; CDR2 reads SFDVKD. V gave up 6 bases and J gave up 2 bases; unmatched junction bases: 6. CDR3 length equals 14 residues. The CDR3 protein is CATSPQGETYEQYF. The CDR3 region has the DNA TGTGCCACCAGTCCCCAGGGGGAAACCTACGAGCAGTACTTC.

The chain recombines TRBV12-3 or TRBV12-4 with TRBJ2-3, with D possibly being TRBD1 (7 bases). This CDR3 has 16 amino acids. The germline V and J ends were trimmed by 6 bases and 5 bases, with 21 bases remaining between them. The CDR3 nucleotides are TGTGCCAGCAGGTCCACGGCGGGACAGTCTGGAGATACGCAGTATTTT. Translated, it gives CASRSTAGQSGDTQYF.

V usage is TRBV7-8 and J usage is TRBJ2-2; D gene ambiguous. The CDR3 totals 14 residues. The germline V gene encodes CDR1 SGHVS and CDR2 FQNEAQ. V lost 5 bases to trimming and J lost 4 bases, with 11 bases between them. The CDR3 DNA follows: TGTGCCAGCAGCCCCGCGGTAGTCACCGGGGAGCTGTTTTTT. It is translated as CASSPAVVTGELFF.

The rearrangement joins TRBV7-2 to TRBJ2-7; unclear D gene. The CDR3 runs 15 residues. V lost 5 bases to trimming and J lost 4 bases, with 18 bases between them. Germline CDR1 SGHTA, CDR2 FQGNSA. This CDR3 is CASSGPRTPRYEQYF. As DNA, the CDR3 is TGTGCCAGCAGCGGACCTAGAACTCCCCGGTACGAGCAGTACTTC. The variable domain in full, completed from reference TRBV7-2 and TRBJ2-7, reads GAGVSQSPSNKVTEKGKDVELRCDPISGHTALYWYRQSLGQGLEFLIYFQGNSAPDKSGLPSDRFSAERTGGSVSTLTIQRTQQEDSAVYLCASSGPRTPRYEQYFGPGTRLTVT.